This is a list of T cell receptor beta chains from one sample in a study of T-cell memory formation after mild COVID-19. TCRdb processed the 5' RACE reads anew with MiXCR; each CDR3 protein has one entry. The sample consists of 350,000 or so distinct CDR3 sequences, over 10% of them appearing once. The sample taken for sequencing was PBMCs or a T cell subset sorted from them (not recorded which). The receptors were sampled from a man between 18 and 29 years old who had mild COVID-19 (a few samples of this study predate the infection). Cell type and time point are not known. Both conserved end residues are part of each CDR3. A D gene is named only where the DNA matches it firmly. Not every row has a clone size; where given, it reads once, few, many or a size class.

J: TRBJ1-1
V: TRBV5-1
size: many
D: TRBD1
DNA: TGCGCCAGCAGCTTGGGACAGGGTGGTGAAGCTTTCTTT
CDR3: CASSLGQGGEAFF

J: TRBJ2-1
V: TRBV6-5
size: .
D: .
DNA: TGTGCCAGCAGTATTGGACAAGCCTACAATGAGCAGTTCTTC
CDR3: CASSIGQAYNEQFF

J: TRBJ2-7
V: TRBV27
size: many
D: .
DNA: TGTGCCAGCAGTCCACCCGTCGGGCACCCAAGCTACGAGCAGTACTTC
CDR3: CASSPPVGHPSYEQYF

J: TRBJ1-1
V: TRBV30
size: few
D: .
DNA: TGTGTCCTAGGCGTGGCTGAAGCTTTCTTT
CDR3: CVLGVAEAFF

J: TRBJ2-1
V: TRBV4-3
size: few
D: .
DNA: TGCGCCAGCAGCCAAGAAGTTTGGAGTGAGCAGTTCTTC
CDR3: CASSQEVWSEQFF

J: TRBJ1-6
V: TRBV20-1
size: .
D: .
DNA: TGCAGTGCTAGAAAGCAGGGGAACGGTTCACCCCTCCACTTT
CDR3: CSARKQGNGSPLHF

J: TRBJ2-1
V: TRBV7-6
size: few
D: TRBD2
DNA: TGTGCCAGCAGCCCGACTAGCGGGGGGTCATGGAAGGAGCAGTTCTTC
CDR3: CASSPTSGGSWKEQFF

J: TRBJ2-5
V: TRBV9
size: few
D: .
DNA: TGTGCCAGCAGCGTAGCCCCGGCCTCTAAAGAGACCCAGTACTTC
CDR3: CASSVAPASKETQYF

J: TRBJ2-5
V: TRBV20-1
size: .
D: .
DNA: TGCAGTGCTACCGTCGGGGCTAGTAAGGGGACCCAGTACTTC
CDR3: CSATVGASKGTQYF

J: TRBJ2-7
V: TRBV10-3
size: few
D: .
DNA: TGTGCCATCAGTGTCGGACCTACCTACGAGCAGTACTTC
CDR3: CAISVGPTYEQYF

J: TRBJ2-2
V: TRBV20-1
size: many
D: .
DNA: TGCAGTGCTAGGTACCGGCCGGAAAACACCGGGGAGCTGTTTTTT
CDR3: CSARYRPENTGELFF

J: TRBJ1-1
V: TRBV4-3
size: .
D: TRBD1
DNA: TGCGCCAGCAGCCAAGATCAAGGACAGGGGAGGAGTTGGAGCACTGAAGCTTTCTTT
CDR3: CASSQDQGQGRSWSTEAFF

J: TRBJ2-2
V: TRBV20-1
size: .
D: .
DNA: TGCAGTGCTAGAGATTCATTTGGGGGAACGAACACCGGGGAGCTGTTTTTT
CDR3: CSARDSFGGTNTGELFF

J: TRBJ1-5
V: TRBV4-1
size: .
D: .
DNA: TGCGCCAGCAGACAGCAGGGGAATCAGCCCCAGCATTTT
CDR3: CASRQQGNQPQHF

J: TRBJ2-3
V: TRBV5-1
size: many
D: .
DNA: TGCGCCAGCAGCGTCGTAGATCACACAGATACGCAGTATTTT
CDR3: CASSVVDHTDTQYF

J: TRBJ2-1
V: TRBV15
size: .
D: TRBD2
DNA: TGTGCCACCAGCAGAGATTCGGGAGGGAATGAGCAGTTCTTC
CDR3: CATSRDSGGNEQFF

J: TRBJ1-2
V: TRBV7-2
size: .
D: .
DNA: TGTGCCAGCAGCTTTGAGTACCCGGGGCCAAGTTTGTATGGCTACACCTTC
CDR3: CASSFEYPGPSLYGYTF

J: TRBJ1-2
V: TRBV9
size: .
D: .
DNA: TGTGCCAGCAGCCAGACTAGGGAGGGCTATGGCTACACCTTC
CDR3: CASSQTREGYGYTF

J: TRBJ1-2
V: TRBV6-2/TRBV6-3
size: few
D: .
DNA: TGTGCCAGCAGCTGGACAAACTATGGCTACACCTTC
CDR3: CASSWTNYGYTF

J: TRBJ2-1
V: TRBV5-1
size: few
D: .
DNA: TGCGCCAGCAGCTTGGACACATTCTACAATGAGCAGTTCTTC
CDR3: CASSLDTFYNEQFF

J: TRBJ2-2
V: TRBV5-6
size: few
D: .
DNA: TGTGCCAGCAGCTTATTTCAGGGCACCGGGGAGCTGTTTTTT
CDR3: CASSLFQGTGELFF

J: TRBJ1-1
V: TRBV4-3
size: .
D: .
DNA: TGCGCCAGCAGCCGGGGCAGTGGGACTGAAGCTTTCTTT
CDR3: CASSRGSGTEAFF

J: TRBJ1-1
V: TRBV4-3
size: .
D: .
DNA: TGCGCCAGCAGCCAAGAGGCAGGGGTCTTTACGGCTTTCTTT
CDR3: CASSQEAGVFTAFF

J: TRBJ1-3
V: TRBV7-2
size: few
D: .
DNA: TGTGCCAGCAGCTTATATGGAAACACCATATATTTT
CDR3: CASSLYGNTIYF

J: TRBJ1-1
V: TRBV7-2
size: many
D: .
DNA: TGTGCCAGCAGCTTAGATCGGAACACTGAAGCTTTCTTT
CDR3: CASSLDRNTEAFF

J: TRBJ2-6
V: TRBV27
size: .
D: .
DNA: TGTGCCAGGGTTCCCGGGGAAAGCTCTGGGGCCAACGTCCTGACTTTC
CDR3: CARVPGESSGANVLTF

J: TRBJ2-1
V: TRBV5-1
size: .
D: TRBD1
DNA: TGCGCCAGCAGCTTGGTAGGACAGGGAATTGAGCAGTTCTTC
CDR3: CASSLVGQGIEQFF

J: TRBJ2-7
V: TRBV30
size: .
D: .
DNA: TGTGCCTGGAGCGGGGGTTCCTACGAGCAGTACTTC
CDR3: CAWSGGSYEQYF

J: TRBJ1-3
V: TRBV30
size: many
D: .
DNA: TGTGCCTGGAGTGTACAGGGTGGAAACACCATATATTTT
CDR3: CAWSVQGGNTIYF

J: TRBJ1-1
V: TRBV18
size: few
D: TRBD1
DNA: TGTGCCAGCTCACCACCTCAGGGGGCGGGTGAAGCTTTCTTT
CDR3: CASSPPQGAGEAFF

J: TRBJ2-3
V: TRBV7-6
size: .
D: TRBD2
DNA: TGTGCCAGCAGCTTATCCGGACTAGCCACAGATACGCAGTATTTT
CDR3: CASSLSGLATDTQYF

J: TRBJ2-5
V: TRBV6-5
size: .
D: .
DNA: TGTGCCAGCAGTTGGGAGCGGCAAGAGACCCAGTACTTC
CDR3: CASSWERQETQYF

J: TRBJ2-7
V: TRBV6-2/TRBV6-3
size: .
D: TRBD2
DNA: TGTGCCAGCAGCATCGCTAGCGGGGAGTCCTACGAGCAGTACTTC
CDR3: CASSIASGESYEQYF

J: TRBJ2-3
V: TRBV12-3/TRBV12-4
size: many
D: .
DNA: TGTGCCAGCAGTTTAGGGCAGGGTTGGTCAGATACGCAGTATTTT
CDR3: CASSLGQGWSDTQYF

J: TRBJ2-3
V: TRBV7-2
size: few
D: .
DNA: TGTGCCAGCAGCTTTCTCGTCACAGATACGCAGTATTTT
CDR3: CASSFLVTDTQYF

J: TRBJ2-3
V: TRBV7-2
size: few
D: .
DNA: TGTGCCAGCAGCCCCCCGGGGGCTTATACAGATACGCAGTATTTT
CDR3: CASSPPGAYTDTQYF

J: TRBJ2-1
V: TRBV10-3
size: .
D: .
DNA: TGTGCCACCTTCCGGGGGAGCTCCTACAATGAGCAGTTCTTC
CDR3: CATFRGSSYNEQFF

J: TRBJ1-1
V: TRBV20-1
size: once
D: .
DNA: TGCAGTGCTAGAGCTGTGGAGGGTCCCTGGGTATGGAACACTGAAGCTTTCTTT
CDR3: CSARAVEGPWVWNTEAFF

J: TRBJ2-5
V: TRBV7-2
size: .
D: .
DNA: TGTGCCAGCAGCTCACGTAGGGATGGGGAGACCCAGTACTTC
CDR3: CASSSRRDGETQYF

J: TRBJ1-1
V: TRBV7-3
size: .
D: .
DNA: TGTGCCAGCAGCCCCCACATGAACACTGAAGCTTTCTTT
CDR3: CASSPHMNTEAFF

J: TRBJ2-7
V: TRBV30
size: .
D: TRBD1
DNA: TGTGCCTGGGGACAGGCCTACGAGCAGTACTTC
CDR3: CAWGQAYEQYF

J: TRBJ1-1
V: TRBV19
size: .
D: .
DNA: TGTGCCAGTAGTATGTGGACGGAGAACACTGAAGCTTTCTTT
CDR3: CASSMWTENTEAFF

J: TRBJ1-1
V: TRBV5-1
size: many
D: .
DNA: TGCGCCAGCAGCCCCGGGGCGGGGGCTGTCGACACTGAAGCTTTCTTT
CDR3: CASSPGAGAVDTEAFF

J: TRBJ1-6
V: TRBV7-2
size: few
D: .
DNA: TGTGCCAGCAGCCGCGGGACGGCGGTTTCACCCCTCCACTTT
CDR3: CASSRGTAVSPLHF